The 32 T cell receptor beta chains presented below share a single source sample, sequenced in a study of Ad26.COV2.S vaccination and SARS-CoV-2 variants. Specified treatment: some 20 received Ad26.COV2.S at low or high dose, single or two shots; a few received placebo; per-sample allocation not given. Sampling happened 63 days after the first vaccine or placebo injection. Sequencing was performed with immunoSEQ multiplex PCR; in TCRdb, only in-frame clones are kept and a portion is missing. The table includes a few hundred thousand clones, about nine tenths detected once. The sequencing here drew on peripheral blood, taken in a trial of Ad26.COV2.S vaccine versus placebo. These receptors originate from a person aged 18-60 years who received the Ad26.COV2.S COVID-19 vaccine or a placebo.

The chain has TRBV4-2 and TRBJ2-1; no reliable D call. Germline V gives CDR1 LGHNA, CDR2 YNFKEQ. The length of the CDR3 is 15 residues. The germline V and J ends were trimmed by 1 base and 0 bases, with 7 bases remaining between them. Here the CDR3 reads CASSQAESSYNEQFF. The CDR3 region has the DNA TGTGCCAGCAGCCAAGCCGAGAGCTCCTACAATGAGCAGTTCTTC.

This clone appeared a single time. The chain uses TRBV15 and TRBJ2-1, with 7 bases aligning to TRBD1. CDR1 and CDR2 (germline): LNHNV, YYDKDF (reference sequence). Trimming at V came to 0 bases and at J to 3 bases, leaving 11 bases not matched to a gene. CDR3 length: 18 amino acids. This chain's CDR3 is CATSRDPGVGGDYNEQFF. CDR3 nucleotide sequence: TGTGCCACCAGCAGAGATCCTGGGGTAGGGGGCGACTACAATGAGCAGTTCTTC.

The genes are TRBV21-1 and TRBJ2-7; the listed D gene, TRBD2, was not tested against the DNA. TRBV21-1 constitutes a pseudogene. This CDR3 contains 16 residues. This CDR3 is CASSKNRTSGTLWQYF. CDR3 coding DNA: TGTGCCAGCAGCAAGAACCGGACTAGCGGGACTTTGTGGCAGTACTTC.

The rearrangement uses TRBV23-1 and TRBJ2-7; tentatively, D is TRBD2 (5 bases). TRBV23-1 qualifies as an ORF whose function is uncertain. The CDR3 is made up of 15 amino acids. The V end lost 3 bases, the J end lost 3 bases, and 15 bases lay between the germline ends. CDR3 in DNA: TGCGCCAGCAGTCAGAGGGTGGGCAGCCTCTACGAGCAGTACTTC. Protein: CASSQRVGSLYEQYF.

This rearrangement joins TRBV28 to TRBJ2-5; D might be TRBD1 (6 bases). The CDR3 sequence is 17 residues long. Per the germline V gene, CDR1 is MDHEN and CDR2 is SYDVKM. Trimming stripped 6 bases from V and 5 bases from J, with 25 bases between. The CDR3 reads CASSFFLTGTRGETQYF. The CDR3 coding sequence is TGTGCCAGCAGCTTTTTCCTTACCGGGACACGCGGGGAGACCCAGTACTTC.

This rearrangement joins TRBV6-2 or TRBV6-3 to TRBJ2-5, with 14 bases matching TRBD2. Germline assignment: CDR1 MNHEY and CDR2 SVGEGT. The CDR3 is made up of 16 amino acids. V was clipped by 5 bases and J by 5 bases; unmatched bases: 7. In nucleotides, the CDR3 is TGTGCCAGCAGTCGACTAGCGGGAGGGCCGCTGGAGACCCAGTACTTC. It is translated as CASSRLAGGPLETQYF.

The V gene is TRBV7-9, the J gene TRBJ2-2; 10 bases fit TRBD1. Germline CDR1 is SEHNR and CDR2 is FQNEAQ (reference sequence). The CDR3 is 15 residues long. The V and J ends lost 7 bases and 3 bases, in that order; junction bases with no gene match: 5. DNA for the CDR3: TGTGCCAGCACGGGACAGGGGCGGGACACCGGGGAGCTGTTTTTT. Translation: CASTGQGRDTGELFF. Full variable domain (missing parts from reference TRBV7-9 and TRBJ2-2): DTGVSQNPRHKITKRGQNVTFRCDPISEHNRLYWYRQTLGQGPEFLTYFQNEAQLEKSRLLSDRFSAERPKGSFSTLEIQRTEQGDSAMYLCASTGQGRDTGELFFGEGSRLTVL.

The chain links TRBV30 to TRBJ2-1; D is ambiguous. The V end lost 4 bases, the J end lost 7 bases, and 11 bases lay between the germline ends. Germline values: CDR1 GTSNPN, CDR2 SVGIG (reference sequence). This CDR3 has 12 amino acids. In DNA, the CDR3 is TGTGCCTGGACTATATACGGTAATGAGCAGTTCTTC. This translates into CAWTIYGNEQFF.

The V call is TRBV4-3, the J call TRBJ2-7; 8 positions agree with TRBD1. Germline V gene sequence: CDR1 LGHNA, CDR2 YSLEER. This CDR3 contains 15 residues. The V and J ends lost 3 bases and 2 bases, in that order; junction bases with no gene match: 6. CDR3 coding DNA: TGCGCCAGCAGCCATTCCGGGACAGGAGCCTACGAGCAGTACTTC. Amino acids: CASSHSGTGAYEQYF.

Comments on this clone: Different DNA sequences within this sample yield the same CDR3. The CDR3 nucleotides are TGTGCCAGCAGCCCCCGTGGCTCCTACGAGCAGTACTTC. Amino acids: CASSPRGSYEQYF. The chain carries TRBV7-9 and TRBJ2-7; no firm D call. The CDR3 is made up of 13 amino acids. CDR1 and CDR2 (germline): SEHNR, FQNEAQ (reference sequence). Trimming removed 5 bases at V and 0 bases at J, with 8 bases between.

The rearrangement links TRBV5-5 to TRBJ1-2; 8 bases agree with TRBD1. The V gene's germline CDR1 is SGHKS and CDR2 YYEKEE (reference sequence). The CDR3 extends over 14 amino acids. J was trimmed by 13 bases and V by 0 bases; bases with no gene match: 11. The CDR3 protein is CASSLEATGEWSTF. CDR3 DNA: TGTGCCAGCAGCTTGGAGGCGACAGGGGAGTGGAGCACCTTC.

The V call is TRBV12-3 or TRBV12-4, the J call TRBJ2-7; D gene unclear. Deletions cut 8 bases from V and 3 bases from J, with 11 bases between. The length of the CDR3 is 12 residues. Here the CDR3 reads CASGMAIYEQYF. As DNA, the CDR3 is TGTGCCAGCGGTATGGCAATCTACGAGCAGTACTTC.

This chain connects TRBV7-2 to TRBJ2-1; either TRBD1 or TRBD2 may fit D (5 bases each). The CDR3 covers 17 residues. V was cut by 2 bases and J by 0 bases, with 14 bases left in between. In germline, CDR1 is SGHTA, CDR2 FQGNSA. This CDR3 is CASSLLPGASSYNEQFF. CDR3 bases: TGTGCCAGCAGCTTACTCCCCGGGGCAAGCTCCTACAATGAGCAGTTCTTC.

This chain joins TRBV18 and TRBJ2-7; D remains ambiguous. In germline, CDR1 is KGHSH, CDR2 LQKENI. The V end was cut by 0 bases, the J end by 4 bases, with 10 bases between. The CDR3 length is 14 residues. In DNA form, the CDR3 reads TGTGCCAGCTCACCACCTGGACCATTGTACGAGCAGTACTTC. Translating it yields CASSPPGPLYEQYF.

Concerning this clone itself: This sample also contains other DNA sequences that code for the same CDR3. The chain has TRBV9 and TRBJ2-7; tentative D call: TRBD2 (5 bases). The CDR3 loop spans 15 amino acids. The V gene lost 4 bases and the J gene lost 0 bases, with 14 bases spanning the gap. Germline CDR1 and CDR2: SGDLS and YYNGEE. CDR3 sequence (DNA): TGTGCCAGCAGCCCAGGAGGACTTCACTCCTACGAGCAGTACTTC. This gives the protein CASSPGGLHSYEQYF.

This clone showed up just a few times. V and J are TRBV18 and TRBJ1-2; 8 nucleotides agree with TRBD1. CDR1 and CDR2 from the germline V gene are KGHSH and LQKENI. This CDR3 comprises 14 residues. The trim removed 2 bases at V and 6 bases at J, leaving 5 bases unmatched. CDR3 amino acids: CASSPSRGQDGYTF. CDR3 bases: TGTGCCAGCTCACCAAGCAGGGGGCAGGATGGCTACACCTTC.

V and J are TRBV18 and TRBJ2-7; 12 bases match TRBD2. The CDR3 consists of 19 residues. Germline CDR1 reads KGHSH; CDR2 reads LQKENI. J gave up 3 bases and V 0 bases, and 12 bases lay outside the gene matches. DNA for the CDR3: TGTGCCAGCTCACCACCCGGACTAGCGGGACAAAAGGGATTCTACGAGCAGTACTTC. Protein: CASSPPGLAGQKGFYEQYF.

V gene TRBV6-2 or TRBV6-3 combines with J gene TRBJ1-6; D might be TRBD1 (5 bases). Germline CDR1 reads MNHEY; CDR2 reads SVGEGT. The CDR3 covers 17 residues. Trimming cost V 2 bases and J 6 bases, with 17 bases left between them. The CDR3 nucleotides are TGTGCCAGCAGTTACGCCGGGACGACGGACGGTAATTCACCCCTCCACTTT. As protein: CASSYAGTTDGNSPLHF.

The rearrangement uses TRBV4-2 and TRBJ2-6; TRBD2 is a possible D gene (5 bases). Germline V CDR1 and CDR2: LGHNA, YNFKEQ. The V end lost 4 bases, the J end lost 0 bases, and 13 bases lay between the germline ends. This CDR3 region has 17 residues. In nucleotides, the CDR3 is TGTGCCAGCAGCCCGCAGGACTCGAACTCTGGGGCCAACGTCCTGACTTTC. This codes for CASSPQDSNSGANVLTF.

The CDR3 nucleotides are TGTGCCAGCTCACTAGGATTGACTGTACAAGAGACCCAGTACTTC. Translation gives CASSLGLTVQETQYF. V is TRBV18 and J is TRBJ2-5, with unresolved D. The V gene's germline CDR1 is KGHSH and CDR2 LQKENI. V dropped 4 bases and J dropped 2 bases, with 14 bases sitting between them. This CDR3 comprises 15 residues.

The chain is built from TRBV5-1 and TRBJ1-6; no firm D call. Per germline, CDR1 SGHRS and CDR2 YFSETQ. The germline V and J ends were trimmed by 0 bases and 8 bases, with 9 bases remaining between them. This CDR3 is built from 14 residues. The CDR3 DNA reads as TGCGCCAGCAGCTTGGGACCCCTGGATTCACCCCTCCACTTT. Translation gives CASSLGPLDSPLHF.

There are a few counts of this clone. CDR3 sequence: CASNQMTGGRDTIYF. DNA of the CDR3: TGTGCCAGCAACCAAATGACAGGGGGTCGGGACACCATATATTTT. The V and J genes are TRBV7-9 and TRBJ1-3; 9 bases are a match to TRBD1. J was trimmed by 8 bases and V by 7 bases; bases with no gene match: 12. CDR3 length equals 15 residues. In germline, CDR1 is SEHNR, CDR2 FQNEAQ (reference sequence). Supplemented by reference TRBV7-9 and TRBJ1-3, the full variable domain reads DTGVSQNPRHKITKRGQNVTFRCDPISEHNRLYWYRQTLGQGPEFLTYFQNEAQLEKSRLLSDRFSAERPKGSFSTLEIQRTEQGDSAMYLCASNQMTGGRDTIYFGEGSWLTVV.

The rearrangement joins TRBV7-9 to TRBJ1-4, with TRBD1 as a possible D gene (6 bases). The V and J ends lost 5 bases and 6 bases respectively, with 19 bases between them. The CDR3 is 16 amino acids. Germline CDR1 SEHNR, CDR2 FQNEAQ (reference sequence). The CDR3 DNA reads TGTGCCAGCAGCGATCTAAGAGTGGGGGCACATGAAAAACTGTTTTTT. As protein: CASSDLRVGAHEKLFF.

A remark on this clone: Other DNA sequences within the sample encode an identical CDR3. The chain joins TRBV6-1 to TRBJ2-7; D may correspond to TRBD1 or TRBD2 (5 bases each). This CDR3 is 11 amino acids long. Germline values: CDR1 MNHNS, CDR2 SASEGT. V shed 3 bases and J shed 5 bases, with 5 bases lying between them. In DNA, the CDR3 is TGTGCCAGCAGTGAGGGGGACGAGCAGTACTTC. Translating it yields CASSEGDEQYF.

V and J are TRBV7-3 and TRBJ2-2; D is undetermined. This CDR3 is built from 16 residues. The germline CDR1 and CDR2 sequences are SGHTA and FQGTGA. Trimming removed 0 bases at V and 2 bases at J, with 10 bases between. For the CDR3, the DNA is TGTGCCAGCAGCTTAACATCGGGTGAAAACACCGGGGAGCTGTTTTTT. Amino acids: CASSLTSGENTGELFF.

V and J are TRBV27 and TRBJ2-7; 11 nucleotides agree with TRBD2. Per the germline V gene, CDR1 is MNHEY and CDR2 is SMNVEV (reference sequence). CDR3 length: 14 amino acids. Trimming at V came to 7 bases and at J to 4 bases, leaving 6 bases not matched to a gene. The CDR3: CASKTSGTLYEQYF. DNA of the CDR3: TGTGCCAGCAAGACTAGCGGGACTCTTTACGAGCAGTACTTC.

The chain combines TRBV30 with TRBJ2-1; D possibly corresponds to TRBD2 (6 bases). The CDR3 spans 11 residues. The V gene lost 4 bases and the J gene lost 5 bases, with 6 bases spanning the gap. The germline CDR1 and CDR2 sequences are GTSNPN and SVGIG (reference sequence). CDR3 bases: TGTGCCTGGACTAGCGACAATGAGCAGTTCTTC. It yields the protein CAWTSDNEQFF.

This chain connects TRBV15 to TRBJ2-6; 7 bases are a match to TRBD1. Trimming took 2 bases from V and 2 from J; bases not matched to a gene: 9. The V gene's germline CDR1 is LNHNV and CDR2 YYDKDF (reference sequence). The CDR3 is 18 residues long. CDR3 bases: TGTGCCACCAGCAGAACCCGACAGGGTTCGACTGGGGCCAACGTCCTGACTTTC. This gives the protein CATSRTRQGSTGANVLTF.

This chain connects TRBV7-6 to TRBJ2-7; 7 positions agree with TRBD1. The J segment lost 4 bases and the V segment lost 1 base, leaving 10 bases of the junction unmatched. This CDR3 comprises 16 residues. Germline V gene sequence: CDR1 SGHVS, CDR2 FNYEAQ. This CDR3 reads CASSLGAAGTDYEQYF. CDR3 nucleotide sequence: TGTGCCAGCAGCTTAGGCGCCGCCGGGACAGATTACGAGCAGTACTTC.

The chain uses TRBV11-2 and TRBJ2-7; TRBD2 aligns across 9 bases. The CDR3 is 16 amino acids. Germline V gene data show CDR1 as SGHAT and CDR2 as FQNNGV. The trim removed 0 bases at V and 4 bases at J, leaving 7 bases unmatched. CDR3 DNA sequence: TGTGCCAGCAGCTTAGATAGGCGACTAGCGGTTTACGAGCAGTACTTC. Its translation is CASSLDRRLAVYEQYF.

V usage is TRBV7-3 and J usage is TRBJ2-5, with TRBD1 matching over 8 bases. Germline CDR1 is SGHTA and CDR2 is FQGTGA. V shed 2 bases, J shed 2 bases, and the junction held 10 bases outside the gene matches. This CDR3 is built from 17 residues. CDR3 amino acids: CASSLSTPGTGQETQYF. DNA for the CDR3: TGTGCCAGCAGCTTATCCACCCCAGGGACAGGTCAAGAGACCCAGTACTTC.

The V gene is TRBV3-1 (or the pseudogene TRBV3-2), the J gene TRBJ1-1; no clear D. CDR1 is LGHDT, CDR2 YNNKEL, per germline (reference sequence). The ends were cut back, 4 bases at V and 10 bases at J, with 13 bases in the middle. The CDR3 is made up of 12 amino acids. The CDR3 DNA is TGTGCCAGCAGCCGTTTCGGGGTCGGAGCTTTCTTT. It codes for CASSRFGVGAFF.